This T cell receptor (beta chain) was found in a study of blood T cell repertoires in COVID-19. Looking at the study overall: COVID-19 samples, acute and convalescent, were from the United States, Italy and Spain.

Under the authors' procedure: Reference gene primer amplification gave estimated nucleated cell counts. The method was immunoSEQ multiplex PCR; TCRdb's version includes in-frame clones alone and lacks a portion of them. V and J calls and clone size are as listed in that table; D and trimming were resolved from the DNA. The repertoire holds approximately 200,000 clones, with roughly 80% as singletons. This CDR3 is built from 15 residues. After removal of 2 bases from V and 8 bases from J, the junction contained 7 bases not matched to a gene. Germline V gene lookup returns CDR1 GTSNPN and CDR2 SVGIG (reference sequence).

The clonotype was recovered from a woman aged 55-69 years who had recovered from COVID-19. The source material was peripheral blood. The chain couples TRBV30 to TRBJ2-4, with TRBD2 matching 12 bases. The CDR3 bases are TGTGCCTGGAGTACCGCTAGCGGGGGGGCTGACATTCAGTACTTC. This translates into CAWSTASGGADIQYF. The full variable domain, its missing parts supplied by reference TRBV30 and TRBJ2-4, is SQTIHQWPATLVQPVGSPLSLECTVEGTSNPNLYWYRQAAGRGLQLLFYSVGIGQISSEVPQNLSASRPQDRQFILSSKKLLLSDSGFYLCAWSTASGGADIQYFGAGTRLSVL.